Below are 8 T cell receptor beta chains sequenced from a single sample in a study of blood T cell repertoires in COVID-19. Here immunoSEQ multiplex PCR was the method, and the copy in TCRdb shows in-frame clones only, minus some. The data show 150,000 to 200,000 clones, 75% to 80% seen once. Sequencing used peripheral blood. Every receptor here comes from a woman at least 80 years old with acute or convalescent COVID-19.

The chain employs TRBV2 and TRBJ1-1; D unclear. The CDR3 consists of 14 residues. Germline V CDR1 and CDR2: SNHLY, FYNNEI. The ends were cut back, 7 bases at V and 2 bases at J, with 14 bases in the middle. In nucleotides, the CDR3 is TGTGCCAGCAAACTATCTAACGGAAACACTGAAGCTTTCTTT. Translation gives CASKLSNGNTEAFF.

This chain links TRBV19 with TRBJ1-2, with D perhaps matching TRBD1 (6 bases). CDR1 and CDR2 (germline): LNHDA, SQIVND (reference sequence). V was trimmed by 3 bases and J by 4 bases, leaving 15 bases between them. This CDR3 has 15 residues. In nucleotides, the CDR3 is TGTGCCAGTAGTATGGGGGACATTCGAGTCTATGGCTACACCTTC. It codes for CASSMGDIRVYGYTF.

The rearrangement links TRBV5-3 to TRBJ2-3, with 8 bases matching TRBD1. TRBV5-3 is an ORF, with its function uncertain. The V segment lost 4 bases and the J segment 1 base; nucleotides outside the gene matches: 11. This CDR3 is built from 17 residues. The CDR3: CARSAYGQGPCTDTQYF. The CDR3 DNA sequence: TGTGCCAGAAGCGCGTATGGACAGGGTCCGTGCACAGATACGCAGTATTTT.

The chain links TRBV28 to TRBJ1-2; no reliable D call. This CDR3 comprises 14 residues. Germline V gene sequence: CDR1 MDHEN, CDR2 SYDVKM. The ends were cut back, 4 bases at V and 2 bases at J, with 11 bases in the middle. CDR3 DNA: TGTGCCAGCAGTTCCGTTAACGGGAACTATGGCTACACCTTC. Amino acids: CASSSVNGNYGYTF.

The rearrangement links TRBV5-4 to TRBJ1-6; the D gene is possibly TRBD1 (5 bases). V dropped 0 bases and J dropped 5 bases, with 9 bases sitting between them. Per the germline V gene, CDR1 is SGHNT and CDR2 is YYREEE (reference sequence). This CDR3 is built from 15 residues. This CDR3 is CASSLAKDNNSPLHF. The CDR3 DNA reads TGTGCCAGCAGCTTGGCGAAGGACAATAATTCACCCCTCCACTTT.

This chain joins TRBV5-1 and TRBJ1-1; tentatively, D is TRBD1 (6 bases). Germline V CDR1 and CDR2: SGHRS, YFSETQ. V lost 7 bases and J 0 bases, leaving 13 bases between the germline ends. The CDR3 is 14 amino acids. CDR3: CASSQGTLNTEAFF. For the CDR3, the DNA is TGCGCCAGCTCGCAGGGGACCTTGAACACTGAAGCTTTCTTT.

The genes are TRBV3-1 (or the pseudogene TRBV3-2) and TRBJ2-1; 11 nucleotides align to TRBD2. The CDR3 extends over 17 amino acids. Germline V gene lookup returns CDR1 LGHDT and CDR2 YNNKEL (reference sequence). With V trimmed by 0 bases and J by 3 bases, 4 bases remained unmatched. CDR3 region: CASSQERGLADYNEQFF. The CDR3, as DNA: TGTGCCAGCAGCCAAGAGAGGGGACTAGCGGACTACAATGAGCAGTTCTTC.

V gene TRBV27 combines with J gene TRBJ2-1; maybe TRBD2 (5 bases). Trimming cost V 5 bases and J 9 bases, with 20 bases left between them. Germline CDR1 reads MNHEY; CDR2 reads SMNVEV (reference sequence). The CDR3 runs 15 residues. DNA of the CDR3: TGTGCCAGCAGTAGACTACTCCCGTTGTGGGGTGAGCAGTTCTTC. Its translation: CASSRLLPLWGEQFF.